The clone carrying this T cell receptor (beta chain) turned up a few times. Trimming cost V 0 bases and J 11 bases, with 12 bases left between them. Germline assignment: CDR1 LGHDT and CDR2 YNNKEL (reference sequence). This CDR3 contains 13 residues. This entry is derived from a study of blood T cell repertoires in COVID-19. Study as a whole: From T cells, B-cell-depleted T cells, or PBMCs came the material, which was cDNA or gDNA.

Produced via immunoSEQ multiplex PCR; TCRdb's table is partial and in-frame only. The sample lists roughly 300,000 clones, approximately 87% occurring once. The chain employs TRBV3-1 (or the pseudogene TRBV3-2) and TRBJ2-3; D remains ambiguous. Source material: peripheral blood. The origin of this receptor is a woman between 25 and 40 years old with COVID-19, enrolled during active disease. CDR3 loop: CASSQDNPSVQYF. CDR3 nucleotide sequence: TGTGCCAGCAGCCAAGATAACCCTTCGGTGCAGTATTTT.